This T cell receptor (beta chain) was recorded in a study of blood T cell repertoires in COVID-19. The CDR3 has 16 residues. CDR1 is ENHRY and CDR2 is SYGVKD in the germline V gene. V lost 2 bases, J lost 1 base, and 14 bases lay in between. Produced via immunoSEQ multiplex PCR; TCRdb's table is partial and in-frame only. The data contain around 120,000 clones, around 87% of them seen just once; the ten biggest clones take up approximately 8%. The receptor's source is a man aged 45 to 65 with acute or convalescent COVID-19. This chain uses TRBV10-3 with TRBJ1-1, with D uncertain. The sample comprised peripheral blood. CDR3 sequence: CAISEGRLSGNTEAFF. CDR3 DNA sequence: TGTGCCATCAGTGAGGGGCGTCTGAGTGGGAACACTGAAGCTTTCTTT.